Listed below are T cell receptor beta chains from one sample, sequenced in a study of control samples from healthy donors and cancer patients. The repertoire was sequenced with immunoSEQ multiplex PCR; TCRdb's copy has only in-frame clones and lacks some. The sample lists 130,000 or so clones, around nine tenths seen once, with about 12% in the top ten. The sample consisted of blood. All receptors come from a man aged 30 to 45 in good health. The CDR3 runs from the conserved cysteine through the conserved F or W. A D gene is named only where the DNA matches it firmly. Clone size is stated in some rows and not others, as once, few, many or a class when expanded.

TRBV24-1	TRBD2	TRBJ2-3	once	CATSRGLAADTQYF	TGTGCCACCAGTAGGGGACTAGCAGCGGATACGCAGTATTTT
TRBV27	TRBD1	TRBJ2-5	-	CASSFSNAGGKAQYF	TGTGCCAGCAGTTTCTCGAACGCAGGGGGCAAGGCCCAGTACTTC
TRBV27	-	TRBJ1-1	-	CASSLREQPRVPLEAFF	TGTGCCAGCAGTTTGAGGGAGCAACCCAGGGTTCCCCTTGAAGCTTTCTTT
TRBV2	TRBD2	TRBJ2-1	-	CASSERTSGGANEQFF	TGTGCCAGCAGTGAACGGACTAGCGGGGGGGCCAATGAGCAGTTCTTC
TRBV7-9	-	TRBJ1-2	-	CASSPEGNYGYTF	TGTGCCAGCAGCCCCGAGGGGAATTATGGCTACACCTTC
TRBV18	-	TRBJ2-1	-	CASSPRGEQFF	TGTGCCAGCTCACCACGGGGTGAGCAGTTCTTC
TRBV5-1	-	TRBJ2-3	-	CASSPTGGTDTQYF	TGCGCCAGCAGCCCTACGGGGGGCACAGATACGCAGTATTTT
TRBV4-1	-	TRBJ2-3	-	CASSQGDPLSTDTQYF	TGCGCCAGCAGCCAAGGCGACCCCCTGAGCACAGATACGCAGTATTTT
TRBV11-3	TRBD1	TRBJ1-1	-	CASTPQTGGLVEAFF	TGTGCCAGCACCCCCCAGACAGGGGGATTGGTTGAAGCTTTCTTT
TRBV21-1	-	TRBJ2-3	-	CASSNGTELFTDTQYF	TGTGCCAGCAGCAACGGGACGGAGTTATTCACAGATACGCAGTATTTT
TRBV5-1	TRBD1	TRBJ1-2	-	CASSTDRGYYGYTF	TGCGCCAGCAGCACGGACAGGGGGTACTATGGCTACACCTTC
TRBV7-9	-	TRBJ2-3	once	CASSLGWSQTDTQYF	TGTGCCAGCAGCTTAGGGTGGTCGCAGACAGATACGCAGTATTTT
TRBV30	-	TRBJ1-6	-	CAWSVKTLGWNNSPLHF	TGTGCCTGGAGTGTAAAAACATTGGGTTGGAATAATTCACCCCTCCACTTT
TRBV11-3	TRBD1	TRBJ2-1	-	CASSGGTGSLNEQFF	TGTGCCAGCAGCGGTGGGACAGGGTCTCTCAATGAGCAGTTCTTC
TRBV7-2	-	TRBJ2-5	-	CASSPEPQETQYF	TGTGCCAGCAGCCCCGAGCCCCAAGAGACCCAGTACTTC
TRBV7-3	TRBD1	TRBJ2-2	once	CASSFGQGGSGELFF	TGTGCCAGCAGCTTCGGACAGGGAGGATCCGGGGAGCTGTTTTTT
TRBV5-6	-	TRBJ2-1	-	CASTGQLYNEQFF	TGTGCCAGCACCGGACAGCTCTACAATGAGCAGTTCTTC
TRBV27	-	TRBJ2-1	-	CASSLLPPVSSSYNEQFF	TGTGCCAGCAGTCTCCTGCCCCCAGTTTCTAGCTCCTACAATGAGCAGTTCTTC
TRBV5-4	TRBD2	TRBJ2-3	-	CASSLIGTSGAYTQYF	TGTGCCAGCAGCTTAATCGGGACTAGCGGGGCCTATACGCAGTATTTT
TRBV6-5	TRBD1	TRBJ1-2	-	CASSSTGQLGGYTF	TGTGCCAGCAGTTCGACAGGGCAGTTAGGTGGCTACACCTTC
TRBV10-3	-	TRBJ2-3	-	CAITLSPSTDTQYF	TGTGCCATCACACTCTCACCTAGCACAGATACGCAGTATTTT
TRBV25-1	-	TRBJ1-2	-	CASSESGDRGYGYTF	TGTGCCAGCAGTGAGTCTGGGGACCGAGGCTATGGCTACACCTTC
TRBV28	-	TRBJ2-3	-	CASSPRQTGTDTQYF	TGTGCCAGCAGTCCTAGGCAGACGGGCACAGATACGCAGTATTTT
TRBV30	TRBD1	TRBJ2-2	-	CAWRVTGTGPTGELFF	TGTGCCTGGAGAGTTACGGGGACAGGGCCCACCGGGGAGCTGTTTTTT
TRBV6-6	-	TRBJ2-2	-	CASSYDGNTGELFF	TGTGCCAGCAGTTACGATGGGAACACCGGGGAGCTGTTTTTT
TRBV6-1	-	TRBJ2-3	-	CASSEAAGGGPDTQYF	TGTGCCAGCAGTGAAGCGGCAGGTGGGGGTCCAGATACGCAGTATTTT
TRBV15	TRBD1	TRBJ1-4	-	CATSPGQSYEKLFF	TGTGCCACCAGCCCGGGACAGAGTTATGAAAAACTGTTTTTT
TRBV7-9	-	TRBJ1-6	-	CASSPQGYNSPLHF	TGTGCCAGCAGCCCCCAGGGGTATAATTCACCCCTCCACTTT
TRBV5-1	-	TRBJ1-2	once	CASSLDNSNYGYTF	TGCGCCAGCAGTCTTGACAACAGCAACTATGGCTACACCTTC
TRBV7-8	-	TRBJ1-6	-	CALGGTQNNSPLHF	TGTGCCTTGGGTGGGACGCAAAATAATTCACCCCTCCACTTT
TRBV24-1	-	TRBJ1-1	-	CATFRGTKMNTEAFF	TGTGCCACCTTCCGCGGGACGAAAATGAACACTGAAGCTTTCTTT
TRBV30	TRBD1	TRBJ1-2	-	CAWSRGPGTVQDGYTF	TGTGCCTGGAGTCGAGGTCCCGGGACAGTACAAGACGGCTACACCTTC
TRBV24-1	TRBD2	TRBJ2-1	-	CATLGFGASGALEQFF	TGTGCCACCCTGGGGTTCGGGGCTAGCGGGGCGCTTGAGCAGTTCTTC
TRBV10-1	-	TRBJ1-1	-	CASSASGEAFF	TGCGCCAGCAGTGCATCGGGAGAAGCTTTCTTT
TRBV19	TRBD1	TRBJ2-2	-	CASNKGASKTGELFF	TGTGCCAGTAATAAGGGGGCGTCGAAGACCGGGGAGCTGTTTTTT
TRBV9	TRBD2	TRBJ2-5	-	CASSVGTSGGRQETQYF	TGTGCCAGCAGCGTAGGGACTAGCGGGGGGCGCCAAGAGACCCAGTACTTC
TRBV12-3/TRBV12-4	-	TRBJ1-6	many	CASSSRQDSPLHF	TGTGCCAGCAGTTCCAGACAAGATTCACCCCTCCACTTT
TRBV18	-	TRBJ2-5	-	CASSPERVETQYF	TGTGCCAGCTCCCCTGAGAGGGTCGAGACCCAGTACTTC
TRBV7-3	-	TRBJ1-6	-	CASSLRADYNSPLHF	TGTGCCAGCAGCCTACGGGCTGATTATAATTCACCCCTCCACTTT
TRBV7-2	TRBD2	TRBJ2-5	once	CASTSSGGARETQYF	TGTGCCAGCACCTCTAGCGGGGGGGCTCGGGAGACCCAGTACTTC
TRBV3-1/TRBV3-2	-	TRBJ2-1	-	CASSQERLTYNEQFF	TGTGCCAGCAGCCAAGAAAGACTCACCTACAATGAGCAGTTCTTC
TRBV9	-	TRBJ1-2	-	CASANLGSNYGYTF	TGTGCCAGCGCAAACTTGGGGTCGAACTATGGCTACACCTTC
TRBV5-6	-	TRBJ1-3	few	CASSLGRWNTIYF	TGTGCCAGCAGCTTGGGACGGTGGAACACCATATATTTT